This entry concerns a single TCR beta chain. The sample originates from a study of T cell changes during pregnancy in multiple sclerosis. CDR1 is MGHDK and CDR2 is SYGVNS in the germline V gene. CDR3 length equals 15 residues. J lost 5 bases, V lost 8 bases, and 11 bases had no gene match. Method: immunoSEQ multiplex PCR; TCRdb's copy keeps in-frame clones and lacks some. Of fewer than 65,000 clones listed, roughly 90% are singletons. Sample: peripheral blood, taken in the first trimester of pregnancy. The chain recombines TRBV25-1 with TRBJ1-1; 10 bases match TRBD1. The receptor was isolated from a female donor in good health, enrolled as a control in a pregnancy study. CDR3 residues: CASRGTGVLGTEAFF. The CDR3 DNA follows: TGTGCCAGCCGCGGGACAGGGGTACTGGGGACTGAAGCTTTCTTT.